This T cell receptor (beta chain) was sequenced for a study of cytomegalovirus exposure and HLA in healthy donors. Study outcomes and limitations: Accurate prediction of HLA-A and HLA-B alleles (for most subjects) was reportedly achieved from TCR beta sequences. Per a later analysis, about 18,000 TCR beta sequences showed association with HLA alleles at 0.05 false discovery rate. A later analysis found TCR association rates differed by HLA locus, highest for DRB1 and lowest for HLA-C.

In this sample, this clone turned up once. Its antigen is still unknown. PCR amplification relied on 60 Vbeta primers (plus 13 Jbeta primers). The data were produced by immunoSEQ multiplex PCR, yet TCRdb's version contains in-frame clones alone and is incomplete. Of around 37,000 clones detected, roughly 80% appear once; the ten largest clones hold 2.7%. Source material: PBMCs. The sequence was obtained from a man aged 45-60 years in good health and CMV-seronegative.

This CDR3 reads CASSYWSLAGVETQYF. The CDR3, as DNA: TGTGCCAGCAGTTACTGGAGCCTAGCGGGAGTAGAGACCCAGTACTTC. The gene calls are TRBV6-6 and TRBJ2-5, with TRBD2 matching 10 bases. The V gene's germline CDR1 is MNHNY and CDR2 SVGAGI (reference sequence). With V trimmed by 1 base and J by 4 bases, 6 bases remained unmatched. The CDR3 runs 16 residues.